This T cell receptor beta chain was recorded in a study of blood T cell repertoires in COVID-19. Whole-study context: The samples span acute and convalescent COVID-19 from the United States, Italy and Spain.

This CDR3 spans 18 amino acids. CDR1 and CDR2 from the germline V gene are ENHRY and SYGVKD. V lost 3 bases to trimming and J lost 4 bases; unmatched junction nucleotides: 11. Here immunoSEQ multiplex PCR was the method, and the copy in TCRdb shows in-frame clones only, minus some. Of 110,000 to 150,000 clones listed, almost 80% are singletons. This sequence originates from a man in his fifties with active or convalescent COVID-19. V usage is TRBV10-3 and J usage is TRBJ1-3, with TRBD1 matching 11 bases. Specimen: peripheral blood. In nucleotides, the CDR3 is TGTGCCATCAGTGATCCGGACAGGGGGCGCGTGGGAGGAAACACCATATATTTT. This translates into CAISDPDRGRVGGNTIYF.